The 8 T cell receptor beta chains in this list originate from one sample, sequenced in a study of Graves' ophthalmopathy and Graves' hyperthyroidism. Using RNA transcripts, the TCR beta CDR3 regions were amplified. Amplification began with first-round RT-PCR using HTBI primers, then second-round multiplex PCR was performed. TCRdb reprocessed the multiplex PCR reads via MiXCR and lists one record per CDR3 protein. The sample includes some 1.1 million distinct CDR3 sequences, about two fifths of them seen just once. The material sequenced was peripheral blood or thyroid tissue (not recorded which). These receptor sequences come from an adult man with Graves' hyperthyroidism.

This sequence joins TRBV7-9 and TRBJ1-2; perhaps TRBD1 as D (6 bases). The CDR3 sequence is 13 residues long. The V end was cut by 4 bases, the J end by 6 bases, with 12 bases between. Per the germline V gene, CDR1 is SEHNR and CDR2 is FQNEAQ (reference sequence). The CDR3 nucleotides read TGTGCCAGCAGCTCAGAGGGGGGAGATGGCTACACCTTC. Translated, it gives CASSSEGGDGYTF.

This clonotype was found many times. The chain joins TRBV20-1 to TRBJ1-2, with TRBD1 as a possible D gene (6 bases). The CDR3 runs to 14 residues. V was clipped by 6 bases and J by 6 bases, with 20 bases between them. Germline lookup yields CDR1 DFQATT and CDR2 SNEGSKA (reference sequence). CDR3: CSANEGDWGHGYTF. CDR3 coding DNA: TGCAGTGCCAACGAGGGGGATTGGGGGCATGGCTACACCTTC.

This clonotype was recorded a few times. The chain employs TRBV28 and TRBJ2-7; the D gene could be TRBD1 or TRBD2 (5 bases each). V dropped 6 bases and J dropped 2 bases, with 23 bases sitting between them. Germline-derived CDR1 and CDR2 are MDHEN and SYDVKM. This CDR3 region has 17 residues. DNA of the CDR3: TGTGCCAGCAGCCCCGCAGTCCTGGGACGCACGACCTACGAGCAGTACTTC. Translated, it gives CASSPAVLGRTTYEQYF.

A note on this clonotype: Given a much more abundant clone one base away, this may be a read error. V is TRBV5-1 and J is TRBJ1-1; D not resolved. This CDR3 comprises 15 residues. The V gene's germline CDR1 is SGHRS and CDR2 YFSETQ. Trimming removed 1 base at V and 8 bases at J, with 18 bases between. CDR3 DNA: TGCGCCAGCAGCTTGAGGGAGTCGGGCGGAGTGGAAGCTTTCTTT. Protein product: CASSLRESGGVEAFF.

The sample holds a few counts of this clonotype. The chain carries TRBV6-5 and TRBJ1-3; D remains unclear. V dropped 0 bases and J dropped 0 bases, with 9 bases sitting between them. The CDR3 loop spans 16 amino acids. Germline CDR1 MNHEY, CDR2 SVGAGI. DNA for the CDR3: TGTGCCAGCAGTTACTCCAGAGCTCTCTCTGGAAACACCATATATTTT. The encoded protein is CASSYSRALSGNTIYF.

The V and J genes are TRBV28 and TRBJ1-5, with TRBD1 identical over 8 bases. Per the germline V gene, CDR1 is MDHEN and CDR2 is SYDVKM. This CDR3 comprises 16 residues. The V gene end was trimmed by 5 bases and the J gene end by 6 bases; junction bases not matched to a gene: 12. CDR3 region: CASSPPDRGGGQPQHF. Here the CDR3 DNA reads TGTGCCAGCAGTCCCCCCGACAGGGGAGGTGGTCAGCCCCAGCATTTT.

This clonotype was observed many times. This chain links TRBV15 with TRBJ2-5; TRBD2 matches 16 bases. V was clipped by 4 bases and J by 6 bases; unmatched bases: 5. Per the germline V gene, CDR1 is LNHNV and CDR2 is YYDKDF (reference sequence). This CDR3 is built from 16 residues. CDR3 sequence (DNA): TGTGCCACCAGCACCGGGACTAGCGGGGGGGCCCAGACCCAGTACTTC. It encodes CATSTGTSGGAQTQYF. The full variable domain, rest sourced from reference TRBV15 and TRBJ2-5, is DAMVIQNPRYQVTQFGKPVTLSCSQTLNHNVMYWYQQKSSQAPKLLFHYYDKDFNNEADTPDNFQSRRPNTSFCFLDIRSPGLGDTAMYLCATSTGTSGGAQTQYFGPGTRLLVL.

The J gene is TRBJ1-5, the V gene TRBV20-1; the D gene is possibly TRBD1 (5 bases). The length of the CDR3 is 16 residues. CDR1 is DFQATT, CDR2 SNEGSKA, per germline (reference sequence). V gave up 1 base and J gave up 5 bases, with 18 bases separating them. The DNA of the CDR3 is TGCAGTGCTAGAGGGGGGGGGGGATCTGAGGATCAGCCCCAGCATTTT. Translation gives CSARGGGGSEDQPQHF.